Presented here are 18 T cell receptor beta chains from one specimen sequenced in a study of blood T cell repertoires in COVID-19. Clones were sequenced by immunoSEQ multiplex PCR, and TCRdb holds only the in-frame ones, with some missing. This sample yields 200,000 or so clones, of which 80% to 90% are seen a single time; 3.5% to 4% belongs to the top ten. The material sequenced was PBMCs or T cells enriched from blood (not recorded which). These receptors all stem from a woman in her thirties or forties with acute COVID-19.

The chain recombines TRBV9 with TRBJ1-1, with D perhaps TRBD1 (6 bases). The CDR3 totals 17 residues. The ends were cut back, 0 bases at V and 0 bases at J, with 15 bases in the middle. The germline V gene encodes CDR1 SGDLS and CDR2 YYNGEE. The CDR3 loop is CASSVGAGRGVNTEAFF. CDR3 bases: TGTGCCAGCAGCGTAGGGGCAGGGAGGGGGGTGAACACTGAAGCTTTCTTT.

This chain connects TRBV24-1 to TRBJ1-2; no reliable D call. The length of the CDR3 is 14 residues. The germline gives CDR1 KGHDR, CDR2 SFDVKD. V dropped 1 base and J dropped 5 bases, with 10 bases sitting between them. CDR3: CATSDFTKEYGYTF. CDR3 DNA: TGTGCCACCAGTGATTTTACGAAGGAGTATGGCTACACCTTC.

The CDR3 DNA follows: TGTGCCAGCAGCTTCCGGGACAGGGGTGCGTCCACTGGAAACACCATATATTTT. As protein: CASSFRDRGASTGNTIYF. The V call is TRBV7-2, the J call TRBJ1-3; 10 bases are shared with TRBD1. This CDR3 is built from 18 residues. CDR1 and CDR2 from the germline V gene are SGHTA and FQGNSA. V dropped 3 bases and J dropped 2; count of bases not matched to a gene: 10.

This chain links TRBV6-5 with TRBJ1-6, with D perhaps matching TRBD1 (5 bases). Germline CDR1 and CDR2: MNHEY and SVGAGI. This CDR3 has 15 amino acids. V was trimmed by 4 bases and J by 10 bases, leaving 17 bases between them. Here the CDR3 reads CASSFQGYAGSPLHF. The CDR3 DNA sequence: TGTGCCAGCAGTTTCCAGGGCTATGCAGGGTCACCCCTCCACTTT.

The V call is TRBV28, the J call TRBJ2-7, with 7 bases fitting TRBD1. The CDR3 extends over 14 amino acids. V dropped 4 bases and J dropped 2; count of bases not matched to a gene: 5. Germline V gene data show CDR1 as MDHEN and CDR2 as SYDVKM. The CDR3 region is CASSSGTATYEQYF. DNA of the CDR3: TGTGCCAGCAGTTCCGGGACAGCTACCTACGAGCAGTACTTC. The full variable domain, rest sourced from reference TRBV28 and TRBJ2-7, is DVKVTQSSRYLVKRTGEKVFLECVQDMDHENMFWYRQDPGLGLRLIYFSYDVKMKEKGDIPEGYSVSREKKERFSLILESASTNQTSMYLCASSSGTATYEQYFGPGTRLTVT.

The chain carries TRBV28 and TRBJ2-7; D is unresolved. The CDR3 runs 11 residues. Trimming left V 5 bases short and J 3 bases short, with 5 bases between. Germline-derived CDR1 and CDR2 are MDHEN and SYDVKM. The CDR3, as DNA: TGTGCCAGCAGTCACAACTACGAGCAGTACTTC. Its protein product is CASSHNYEQYF.

The chain links TRBV5-4 to TRBJ1-3; tentative D call: TRBD1 (6 bases). The CDR3 consists of 13 residues. Germline CDR1 SGHNT, CDR2 YYREEE (reference sequence). Between the trimmed V and J ends, which lost 9 bases and 8 bases, there was a span of 18 bases. In DNA, the CDR3 is TGTGCCACTCTCGGGGCAGGGGTCGACACCATATATTTT. Its protein product is CATLGAGVDTIYF. Full variable domain (missing parts from reference TRBV5-4 and TRBJ1-3): ETGVTQSPTHLIKTRGQQVTLRCSSQSGHNTVSWYQQALGQGPQFIFQYYREEENGRGNFPPRFSGLQFPNYSSELNVNALELDDSALYLCATLGAGVDTIYFGEGSWLTVV.

V and J are TRBV5-1 and TRBJ1-2, with a weak D call TRBD1 (6 bases). V shed 0 bases and J shed 5 bases, with 11 bases lying between them. Germline CDR1 is SGHRS and CDR2 is YFSETQ. The CDR3 loop spans 14 amino acids. CDR3: CASSLETGTYGYTF. CDR3 DNA sequence: TGCGCCAGCAGCTTGGAGACAGGAACATATGGCTACACCTTC. The entire variable domain, with the rest obtained from reference TRBV5-1 and TRBJ1-2, is as follows: KAGVTQTPRYLIKTRGQQVTLSCSPISGHRSVSWYQQTPGQGLQFLFEYFSETQRNKGNFPGRFSGRQFSNSRSEMNVSTLELGDSALYLCASSLETGTYGYTFGSGTRLTVV.

This rearrangement joins TRBV27 to TRBJ1-5; D unclear. V dropped 3 bases and J dropped 1 base, with 7 bases sitting between them. CDR3 length: 14 amino acids. Germline loops: CDR1 MNHEY, CDR2 SMNVEV (reference sequence). The CDR3 region is CASSFRQSNQPQHF. CDR3 sequence (DNA): TGTGCCAGCAGTTTCCGACAAAGCAATCAGCCCCAGCATTTT.

The rearrangement joins TRBV28 to TRBJ2-7; D uncertain. CDR3 length equals 14 residues. V was pared by 1 base and J by 4 bases, with 11 bases between. Germline CDR1 MDHEN, CDR2 SYDVKM. DNA of the CDR3: TGTGCCAGCAGTTTATCGCAGGCCGCATACGAGCAGTACTTC. Its translation is CASSLSQAAYEQYF.

In this sample, this clone turned up a few times. The V and J genes are TRBV4-1 and TRBJ2-7, with 7 bases aligning to TRBD2. The CDR3 is made up of 14 amino acids. The trim removed 3 bases at V and 5 bases at J, leaving 7 bases unmatched. From germline, CDR1 is MGHRA and CDR2 YSYEKL. CDR3 residues: CASSHLGLKDEQYF. CDR3 DNA: TGCGCCAGCAGCCACCTGGGACTAAAGGACGAGCAGTACTTC.

The CDR3 is CASSPNMRSGNQPQHF. The CDR3 bases are TGTGCCAGCTCACCAAATATGAGGTCTGGCAATCAGCCCCAGCATTTT. V usage is TRBV18 and J usage is TRBJ1-5; D is ambiguous. Germline-derived CDR1 and CDR2 are KGHSH and LQKENI. This CDR3 comprises 16 residues. With 2 bases removed from V and 2 bases from J, the gap between germline ends came to 13 bases.

This chain connects TRBV4-3 to TRBJ2-6, with D possibly TRBD2 on 6 matching bases. The germline V gene has CDR1 LGHNA and CDR2 YSLEER. The germline V and J ends were trimmed by 3 bases and 6 bases, with 15 bases remaining between them. CDR3 length: 16 amino acids. The CDR3 sequence is CASSHGTGVEANVLTF. The CDR3 nucleotides read TGCGCCAGCAGCCACGGGACTGGGGTCGAGGCCAACGTCCTGACTTTC.

This sequence joins TRBV29-1 and TRBJ2-5; 10 nucleotides agree with TRBD1. CDR1 is SQVTM and CDR2 is ANQGSEA in the germline V gene. This CDR3 region has 12 residues. The V and J ends lost 7 bases and 4 bases, in that order; junction bases with no gene match: 3. The DNA for the CDR3 is TGCAGCGGCCGGACAGGGGGAGAGACCCAGTACTTC. Its protein product is CSGRTGGETQYF.

The rearrangement links TRBV7-9 to TRBJ1-5, with 7 bases identical to TRBD1. Germline V gives CDR1 SEHNR, CDR2 FQNEAQ (reference sequence). The V and J ends lost 5 bases and 3 bases, in that order; junction bases with no gene match: 4. CDR3 size: 14 residues. Here the CDR3 reads CASSLDRANQPQHF. In nucleotides, the CDR3 is TGTGCCAGCAGCCTTGACAGGGCCAATCAGCCCCAGCATTTT.

The chain combines TRBV19 with TRBJ2-3, with 8 bases aligning to TRBD2. From germline, CDR1 is LNHDA and CDR2 SQIVND (reference sequence). Germline trimming cut 7 bases from V and 6 bases from J; bases unmatched to any gene: 12. CDR3 length equals 15 residues. The CDR3 sequence: CASTGTSGVWDTQYF. The DNA for the CDR3 is TGTGCCAGTACCGGGACTAGTGGGGTGTGGGATACGCAGTATTTT.

The rearrangement joins TRBV28 to TRBJ1-3; D perhaps matches TRBD1 (5 bases). From germline, CDR1 is MDHEN and CDR2 SYDVKM. CDR3 length equals 14 residues. V dropped 7 bases and J dropped 0 bases, with 10 bases sitting between them. CDR3 sequence reads: CASMAGGSGNTIYF. The DNA for the CDR3 is TGTGCCAGCATGGCGGGGGGCTCTGGAAACACCATATATTTT.

V usage is TRBV6-5 and J usage is TRBJ2-7, with a possible D match to TRBD1 (6 bases). CDR1 is MNHEY and CDR2 is SVGAGI in the germline V gene. The CDR3 consists of 14 residues. V lost 6 bases to trimming and J lost 3 bases, with 15 bases between them. CDR3 amino acids: CASSPRGTGYEQYF. The CDR3 region has the DNA TGTGCCAGCAGCCCCAGGGGTACCGGCTACGAGCAGTACTTC.